Detailed here is one TCR beta chain. Its antigen is unknown. This entry is derived from a study of cytomegalovirus exposure and HLA in healthy donors. Points from the study as a whole: Previous analysis showed most TCR beta V segments were productive about 87% or about 30% of the time. Confirmation was obtained in vitro that a few CMV-associated chains are specific for CMV antigens.

Both 60 Vbeta primers and 13 Jbeta primers went into the PCR. Repertoires were generated with immunoSEQ multiplex PCR, while TCRdb's copy carries only in-frame clones and drops some. This sample carries approximately 210,000 clones, with over 0.75% going to the ten biggest clones. The sample taken for sequencing was PBMCs. This sequence originates from a woman in her 30s in good health and CMV-seropositive.

DNA for the CDR3: TGTGCCAGCAGCCCCCCCGCGGGAGTGGCCTACGAGCAGTACTTC. This encodes CASSPPAGVAYEQYF. This chain joins TRBV28 and TRBJ2-7; 7 bases agree with TRBD2. From germline, CDR1 is MDHEN and CDR2 SYDVKM. CDR3 length equals 15 residues. J was trimmed by 2 bases and V by 6 bases; bases with no gene match: 10.